Presented here are 27 T cell receptor beta chains from one specimen sequenced in a study of blood T cells in healthy people across ages (dated by TCRdb to between 2014 and 2017). Libraries were made using 5' RACE. The listed sequencing device is Illumina HiSeq 2500. The second PCR ran for about 7 to 11 cycles and used a J-beta primer mix along with a sample-barcoded 5' primer. TCRdb passed the public sequencing reads through fastp at Q25 and MiXCR, retaining productive beta sequences. Under each unique CDR3 protein, matching rows form one entry showing the most common genes and DNA. The table for this sample lists roughly 500,000 distinct CDR3 sequences; 25% to 30% of them were counted only once. The ten largest clones take up less than 20% of the sample. Material for sequencing was blood. These receptors were collected from a woman in her sixties or seventies in good health.

This clonotype was seen only a few times. The chain joins TRBV7-9 to TRBJ1-2, with D unresolved. Per the germline V gene, CDR1 is SEHNR and CDR2 is FQNEAQ (reference sequence). V lost 3 bases to trimming and J lost 0 bases, with 11 bases between them. The length of the CDR3 is 15 residues. The DNA for the CDR3 is TGTGCCAGCAGCTTTGAAAGGAGATCTAACTATGGCTACACCTTC. This codes for CASSFERRSNYGYTF.

The chain has TRBV6-6 and TRBJ1-1; 7 positions agree with TRBD1. J lost 4 bases, V lost 7 bases, and 6 bases had no gene match. The CDR3 consists of 13 residues. CDR1 is MNHNY and CDR2 is SVGAGI in the germline V gene (reference sequence). As DNA, the CDR3 is TGTGCCAGCACCTTACCAGGGGGCACTGAAGCTTTCTTT. Translating it yields CASTLPGGTEAFF.

The chain carries TRBV6-1 and TRBJ2-1; 8 bases are a match to TRBD1. Germline V lookup: CDR1 MNHNS, CDR2 SASEGT. CDR3 size: 15 residues. The V segment lost 3 bases and the J segment 3 bases; nucleotides outside the gene matches: 4. This CDR3 is CASSELTGGYNEQFF. CDR3 nucleotide sequence: TGTGCCAGCAGTGAGTTAACAGGGGGCTACAATGAGCAGTTCTTC.

This clonotype was counted only a few times. The chain recombines TRBV7-9 with TRBJ2-5; weak D call: TRBD1 (6 bases). This CDR3 has 15 amino acids. Per germline, CDR1 SEHNR and CDR2 FQNEAQ (reference sequence). V gave up 3 bases and J gave up 2 bases, with 13 bases separating them. The CDR3 DNA reads TGTGCCAGCAGCTTGCACAGGGCGGAACAAGAGACCCAGTACTTC. As protein: CASSLHRAEQETQYF.

As to this clonotype: The germline gene is not matched at one end of the junction; a read error may be the cause. This rearrangement joins TRBV19 to TRBJ1-4; TRBD1 might be the D (6 bases). There are 16 residues in the CDR3. CDR1 and CDR2 (germline): LNHDA, SQIVND (reference sequence). The CDR3 DNA follows: TGTGCCAGTAGTAAAGGGACACTCACAACTAATGAAAAACTGGTTTTT. It yields the protein CASSKGTLTTNEKLVF.

The chain recombines TRBV29-1 with TRBJ2-3; D perhaps matches TRBD1 (6 bases). Germline CDR1 reads SQVTM; CDR2 reads ANQGSEA. This CDR3 spans 15 amino acids. The V gene lost 6 bases and the J gene lost 3 bases, with 19 bases spanning the gap. The CDR3 loop reads CSVEPGQGITDTQYF. In DNA, the CDR3 is TGCAGCGTCGAGCCCGGGCAGGGGATAACAGATACGCAGTATTTT.

The rearrangement uses TRBV29-1 and TRBJ2-7; D uncertain. The CDR3 runs to 12 residues. Germline CDR1 is SQVTM and CDR2 is ANQGSEA. Trimming pared 7 bases from V and 0 bases from J, leaving 10 bases between. CDR3 DNA sequence: TGCAGCGCGCATCGGAGCTCCTACGAGCAGTACTTC. It encodes CSAHRSSYEQYF.

This sequence joins TRBV6-2 or TRBV6-3 and TRBJ2-7, with D unresolved. This CDR3 spans 13 amino acids. Per germline, CDR1 MNHEY and CDR2 SVGEGT. Trimming removed 6 bases from V and 2 bases from J, with 11 bases in between. The CDR3 sequence is CASRRANPYEQYF. The CDR3 DNA reads TGTGCCAGCAGGCGCGCAAACCCCTACGAGCAGTACTTC.

This clonotype appeared a few times. This chain uses TRBV24-1 with TRBJ2-3; D might be TRBD2 (5 bases). Germline loops: CDR1 KGHDR, CDR2 SFDVKD. Deletions cut 3 bases from V and 0 bases from J, with 12 bases between. The CDR3 runs to 16 residues. CDR3 in DNA: TGTGCCACCAGTGATACCCAGGACTTCAGCACAGATACGCAGTATTTT. Its protein product is CATSDTQDFSTDTQYF.

The chain recombines TRBV27 with TRBJ2-1, with D possibly being TRBD1 or TRBD2 (7 bases each). CDR1 and CDR2 from the germline V gene are MNHEY and SMNVEV (reference sequence). Trimming pared 1 base from V and 5 bases from J, leaving 15 bases between. The CDR3 consists of 16 residues. CDR3 coding DNA: TGTGCCAGCAGTTTATGGCAGGGAGGGGGCCACAATGAGCAGTTCTTC. As protein: CASSLWQGGGHNEQFF.

The gene calls are TRBV12-3 or TRBV12-4 and TRBJ1-2; 7 bases fit TRBD1. The junction had 10 bases not matched to a gene; V was cut back by 2 bases and J by 4 bases. The CDR3 runs to 16 residues. CDR3: CASSLNRGKGFYGYTF. The CDR3 DNA reads TGTGCCAGCAGTTTAAACAGGGGAAAAGGGTTCTATGGCTACACCTTC.

This clonotype has more than one count but fewer than ten. The J gene is TRBJ2-7, the V gene TRBV20-1, with 9 bases aligning to TRBD1. CDR3 length: 15 residues. Germline assignment: CDR1 DFQATT and CDR2 SNEGSKA (reference sequence). Trimming at V came to 0 bases and at J to 2 bases, leaving 5 bases not matched to a gene. This CDR3 reads CSARDQGQGTYEQYF. The CDR3 nucleotides are TGCAGTGCTAGAGATCAAGGACAGGGGACCTACGAGCAGTACTTC.

This clonotype was counted only a few times. The chain recombines TRBV10-3 with TRBJ1-3; maybe TRBD1 (5 bases). There are 15 residues in the CDR3. V lost 6 bases and J 0 bases, leaving 12 bases between the germline ends. Germline V CDR1 and CDR2: ENHRY, SYGVKD. The CDR3 here is CAIREGSGSGNTIYF. The CDR3, as DNA: TGTGCCATCAGAGAGGGGTCGGGCTCTGGAAACACCATATATTTT.

V is TRBV7-2 and J is TRBJ2-4; 12 nucleotides agree with TRBD2. The CDR3 has 16 amino acids. From germline, CDR1 is SGHTA and CDR2 FQGNSA. The V segment lost 2 bases and the J segment 5 bases; nucleotides outside the gene matches: 4. The CDR3 loop is CASSLSGLAGQNIQYF. For the CDR3, the DNA is TGTGCCAGCAGCTTAAGCGGACTAGCGGGGCAAAACATTCAGTACTTC.

This clonotype was seen only a few times. The chain carries TRBV9 and TRBJ1-2; D might be TRBD1 (5 bases). This CDR3 is 13 amino acids long. The germline V gene encodes CDR1 SGDLS and CDR2 YYNGEE. Deletions cut 2 bases from V and 7 bases from J, with 12 bases between. The CDR3 nucleotides read TGTGCCAGCAGCGTCCCAGGGTATCCTGGCTACACCTTC. This translates into CASSVPGYPGYTF. The full variable domain, with the rest looked up from reference TRBV9 and TRBJ1-2, is DSGVTQTPKHLITATGQRVTLRCSPRSGDLSVYWYQQSLDQGLQFLIQYYNGEERAKGNILERFSAQQFPDLHSELNLSSLELGDSALYFCASSVPGYPGYTFGSGTRLTVV.

This clonotype came up a few times. The chain carries TRBV7-9 and TRBJ2-5, with TRBD1 as a possible D gene (6 bases). The CDR3 spans 15 residues. With 5 bases removed from V and 6 bases from J, the gap between germline ends came to 19 bases. The germline V gene has CDR1 SEHNR and CDR2 FQNEAQ (reference sequence). The CDR3 protein is CASSPSRTWDKTQYF. CDR3 in DNA: TGTGCCAGCAGCCCTTCCCGGACATGGGACAAGACCCAGTACTTC.

The sample holds a few counts of this clonotype. The gene calls are TRBV7-2 and TRBJ2-3; unclear D gene. The V gene lost 0 bases and the J gene lost 2 bases, with 12 bases spanning the gap. The CDR3 runs to 16 residues. CDR1 is SGHTA, CDR2 FQGNSA, per germline. The DNA of the CDR3 is TGTGCCAGCAGCTTAGCGGGCAGGCACGACACAGATACGCAGTATTTT. It specifies CASSLAGRHDTDTQYF. Combining the CDR3 with reference TRBV7-2 and TRBJ2-3 gives the whole variable domain GAGVSQSPSNKVTEKGKDVELRCDPISGHTALYWYRQSLGQGLEFLIYFQGNSAPDKSGLPSDRFSAERTGGSVSTLTIQRTQQEDSAVYLCASSLAGRHDTDTQYFGPGTRLTVL.

CDR3 in DNA: TGTGCCAGCAGCTATAGCGGGGGGAACACCGGGGAGCTGTTTTTT. This encodes CASSYSGGNTGELFF. The chain recombines TRBV7-3 with TRBJ2-2, with 9 bases identical to TRBD2. Trimming at V came to 4 bases and at J to 1 base, leaving 1 base not matched to a gene. CDR1 SGHTA and CDR2 FQGTGA come from the germline V gene. CDR3 size: 15 residues.

V gene TRBV6-1 combines with J gene TRBJ2-7; D may match TRBD1 or TRBD2 (5 bases each). This CDR3 is built from 16 residues. Looked up from germline, CDR1 is MNHNS and CDR2 is SASEGT. The V gene lost 8 bases and the J gene lost 2 bases, with 22 bases spanning the gap. The CDR3 DNA is TGTGCCAGCTCCCGGGGCCTGACGAGAAGCACCTACGAGCAGTACTTC. Protein product: CASSRGLTRSTYEQYF.

The chain carries TRBV20-1 and TRBJ2-5; 11 bases align to TRBD2. The better agreement between TRBJ2-1 and the DNA end casts doubt on the J call. There are 14 residues in the CDR3. Germline-derived CDR1 and CDR2 are DFQATT and SNEGSKA (reference sequence). The CDR3: CSARGLAGFDEQFF. DNA for the CDR3: TGCAGTGCTAGAGGACTAGCGGGGTTCGATGAGCAGTTCTTC.

This clonotype was seen a few times. The chain joins TRBV2 to TRBJ1-3; a possible D gene is TRBD1 (5 bases). The CDR3 loop spans 14 amino acids. Trimming removed 6 bases at V and 3 bases at J, with 12 bases between. Germline assignment: CDR1 SNHLY and CDR2 FYNNEI. The CDR3 DNA is TGTGCCAGCAGCGAGCAGGGAGTTGGAAACACCATATATTTT. It yields the protein CASSEQGVGNTIYF.

This clonotype has a handful of counts. The J gene is TRBJ2-3, the V gene TRBV20-1; 7 nucleotides line up with TRBD2. Looked up from germline, CDR1 is DFQATT and CDR2 is SNEGSKA (reference sequence). This CDR3 comprises 16 residues. V lost 5 bases to trimming and J lost 2 bases; unmatched junction nucleotides: 13. The CDR3 reads CSAGGGFGSPTDTQYF. CDR3 nucleotide sequence: TGCAGTGCTGGGGGGGGGTTTGGGTCCCCCACAGATACGCAGTATTTT.

V and J are TRBV6-5 and TRBJ1-2; D gene uncertain. This CDR3 has 13 residues. CDR1 and CDR2 (germline): MNHEY, SVGAGI. V was trimmed by 0 bases and J by 8 bases, leaving 10 bases between them. Here the CDR3 DNA reads TGTGCCAGCAGTTACTCCCGCGGGCAGGGCTACACCTTC. Translated, it gives CASSYSRGQGYTF.

This clonotype was detected a few times. The chain carries TRBV7-2 and TRBJ2-5, with D perhaps TRBD1 or TRBD2 (6 bases each). CDR3 length: 15 amino acids. CDR1 and CDR2 (germline): SGHTA, FQGNSA. Trimming took 5 bases from V and 5 from J, leaving 18 bases between them. CDR3 in amino acids: CASSRLVGGYETQYF. The DNA of the CDR3 is TGTGCCAGCAGCCGACTAGTGGGGGGCTATGAGACCCAGTACTTC.

This rearrangement joins TRBV4-1 to TRBJ2-5; tentative D call: TRBD1 (5 bases). The V end was cut by 3 bases, the J end by 4 bases, with 24 bases between. Germline values: CDR1 MGHRA, CDR2 YSYEKL. CDR3 length equals 18 residues. CDR3 nucleotides: TGCGCCAGCAGCCATCGGCCAGGGCGAGATTTATTGGGAGAGACCCAGTACTTC. Protein product: CASSHRPGRDLLGETQYF.

This clonotype was found a few times. The J gene is TRBJ2-5, the V gene TRBV5-1; the match to TRBD2 covers 15 bases. Germline V gives CDR1 SGHRS, CDR2 YFSETQ. V was pared by 4 bases and J by 5 bases, with 9 bases of the junction left unmatched. This CDR3 comprises 17 residues. This chain's CDR3 is CASSPGLAGGYGETQYF. In DNA form, the CDR3 reads TGCGCCAGCAGCCCCGGACTAGCGGGGGGGTATGGCGAGACCCAGTACTTC.

This clonotype was seen a handful of times. The genes are TRBV5-1 and TRBJ2-5, with D perhaps TRBD1 (7 bases). The CDR3 sequence is 16 residues long. The V gene's germline CDR1 is SGHRS and CDR2 YFSETQ. V was clipped by 0 bases and J by 5 bases, with 17 bases between them. The CDR3: CASSLDGGGFGETQYF. CDR3 nucleotides: TGCGCCAGCAGCTTGGATGGAGGGGGCTTTGGGGAGACCCAGTACTTC.